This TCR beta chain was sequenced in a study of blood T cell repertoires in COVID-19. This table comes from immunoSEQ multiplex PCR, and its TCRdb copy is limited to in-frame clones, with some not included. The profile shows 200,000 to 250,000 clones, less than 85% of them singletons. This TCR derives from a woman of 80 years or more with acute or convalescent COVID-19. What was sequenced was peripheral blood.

For the CDR3, the DNA is TGTGCCAGCAGTCCCCCAGCGGCCCAAGGGCGCGAGCAGTACTTC. Encoded protein: CASSPPAAQGREQYF. The rearrangement links TRBV27 to TRBJ2-7, with a tentative D call TRBD2 (5 bases). V gave up 5 bases and J gave up 6 bases, with 20 bases separating them. Germline V gene sequence: CDR1 MNHEY, CDR2 SMNVEV (reference sequence). The CDR3 contains 15 residues.